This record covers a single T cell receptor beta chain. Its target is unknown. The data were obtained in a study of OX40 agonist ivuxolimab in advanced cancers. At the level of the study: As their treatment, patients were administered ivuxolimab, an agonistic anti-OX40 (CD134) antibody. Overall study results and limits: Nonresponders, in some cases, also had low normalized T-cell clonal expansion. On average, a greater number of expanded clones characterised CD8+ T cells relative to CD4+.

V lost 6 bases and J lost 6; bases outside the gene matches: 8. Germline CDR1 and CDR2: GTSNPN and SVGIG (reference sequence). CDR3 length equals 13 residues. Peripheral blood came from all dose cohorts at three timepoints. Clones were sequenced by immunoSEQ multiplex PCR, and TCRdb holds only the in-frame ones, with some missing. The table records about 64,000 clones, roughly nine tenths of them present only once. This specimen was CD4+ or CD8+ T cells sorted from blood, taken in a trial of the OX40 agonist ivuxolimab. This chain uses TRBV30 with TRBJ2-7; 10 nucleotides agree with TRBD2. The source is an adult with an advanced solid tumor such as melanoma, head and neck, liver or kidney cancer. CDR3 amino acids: CACGGLASVEQYF. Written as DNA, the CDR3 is TGTGCCTGCGGGGGACTAGCGAGCGTCGAGCAGTACTTC.